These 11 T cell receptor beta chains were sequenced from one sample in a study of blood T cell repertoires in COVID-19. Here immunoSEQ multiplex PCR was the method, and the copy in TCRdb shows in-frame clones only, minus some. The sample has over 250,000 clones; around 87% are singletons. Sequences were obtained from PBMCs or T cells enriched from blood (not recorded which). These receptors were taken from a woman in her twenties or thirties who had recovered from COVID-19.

DNA for the CDR3: TGTGCCAGCAGTTTATCAGGGAATGGCTACACCTTC. It codes for CASSLSGNGYTF. The chain couples TRBV28 to TRBJ1-2; a possible D gene is TRBD1 (5 bases). From germline, CDR1 is MDHEN and CDR2 SYDVKM. The CDR3 runs 12 residues. V was pared by 1 base and J by 6 bases, with 6 bases between.

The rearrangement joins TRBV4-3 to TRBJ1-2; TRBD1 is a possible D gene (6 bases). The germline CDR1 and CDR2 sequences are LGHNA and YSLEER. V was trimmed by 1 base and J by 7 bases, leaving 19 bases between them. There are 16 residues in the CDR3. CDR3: CASSQVRFQGQVGYTF. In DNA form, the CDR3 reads TGCGCCAGCAGCCAAGTTCGATTCCAGGGGCAGGTTGGCTACACCTTC.

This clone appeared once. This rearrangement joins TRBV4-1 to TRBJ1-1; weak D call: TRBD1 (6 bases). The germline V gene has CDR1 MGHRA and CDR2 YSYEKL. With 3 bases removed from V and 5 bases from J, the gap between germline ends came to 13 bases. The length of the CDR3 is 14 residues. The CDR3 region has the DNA TGCGCCAGCAGCCAGGGGCCCGGGACAACTGAAGCTTTCTTT. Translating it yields CASSQGPGTTEAFF.

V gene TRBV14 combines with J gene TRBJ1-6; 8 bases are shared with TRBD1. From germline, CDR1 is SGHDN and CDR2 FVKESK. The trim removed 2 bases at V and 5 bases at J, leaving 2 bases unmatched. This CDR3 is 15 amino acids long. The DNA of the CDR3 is TGTGCCAGCAGCCAATTGGACAGGGATAATTCACCCCTCCACTTT. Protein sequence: CASSQLDRDNSPLHF.

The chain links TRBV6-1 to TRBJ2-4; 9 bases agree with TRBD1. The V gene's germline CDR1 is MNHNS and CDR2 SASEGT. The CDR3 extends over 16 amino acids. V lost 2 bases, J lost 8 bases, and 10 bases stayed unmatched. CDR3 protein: CASSETQGAGRDIQYF. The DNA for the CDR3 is TGTGCCAGCAGTGAAACACAGGGGGCTGGGAGGGACATTCAGTACTTC.

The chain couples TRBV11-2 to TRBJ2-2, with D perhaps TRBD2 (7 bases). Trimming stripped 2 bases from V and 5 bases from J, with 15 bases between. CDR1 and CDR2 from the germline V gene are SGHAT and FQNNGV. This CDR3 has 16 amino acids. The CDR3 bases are TGTGCCAGCAGCTTACGGGGGGCCTCGGGGACCGGGGAGCTGTTTTTT. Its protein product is CASSLRGASGTGELFF.

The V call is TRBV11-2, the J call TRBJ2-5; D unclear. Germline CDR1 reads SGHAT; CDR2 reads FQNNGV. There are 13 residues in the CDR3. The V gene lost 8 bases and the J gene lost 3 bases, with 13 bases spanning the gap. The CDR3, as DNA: TGTGCCAGCGCGCGTCGAGCTGAAGAGACCCAGTACTTC. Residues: CASARRAEETQYF.

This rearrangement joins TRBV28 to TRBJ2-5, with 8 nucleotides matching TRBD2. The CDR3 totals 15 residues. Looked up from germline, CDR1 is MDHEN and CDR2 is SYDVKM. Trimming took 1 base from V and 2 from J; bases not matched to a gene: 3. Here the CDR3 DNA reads TGTGCCAGCAGTTTATCAGCGGGGGAACAAGAGACCCAGTACTTC. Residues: CASSLSAGEQETQYF.

CDR3 in amino acids: CASSGLAGGPSSDTQYF. The CDR3 DNA reads as TGTGCCAGCAGTGGGCTAGCGGGGGGGCCGTCTTCAGATACGCAGTATTTT. This chain connects TRBV6-2 or TRBV6-3 to TRBJ2-3; 12 bases align to TRBD2. V shed 5 bases and J 4 bases; nucleotides not matched to a gene: 10. CDR1 and CDR2 (germline): MNHEY, SVGEGT. This CDR3 region has 17 residues.

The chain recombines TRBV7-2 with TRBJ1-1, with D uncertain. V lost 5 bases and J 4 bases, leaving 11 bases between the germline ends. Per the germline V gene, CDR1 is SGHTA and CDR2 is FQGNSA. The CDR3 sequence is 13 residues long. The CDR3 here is CASSHPTGTEAFF. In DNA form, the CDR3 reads TGTGCCAGCAGCCACCCCACGGGCACTGAAGCTTTCTTT. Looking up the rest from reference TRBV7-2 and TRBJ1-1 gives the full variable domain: GAGVSQSPSNKVTEKGKDVELRCDPISGHTALYWYRQSLGQGLEFLIYFQGNSAPDKSGLPSDRFSAERTGGSVSTLTIQRTQQEDSAVYLCASSHPTGTEAFFGQGTRLTVV.

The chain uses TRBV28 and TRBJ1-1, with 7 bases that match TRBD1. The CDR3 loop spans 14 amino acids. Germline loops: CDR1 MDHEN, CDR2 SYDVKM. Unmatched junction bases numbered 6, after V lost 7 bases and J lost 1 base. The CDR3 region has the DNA TGTGCCAGCAAGGAGGGGGCGACGAACACTGAAGCTTTCTTT. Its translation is CASKEGATNTEAFF.